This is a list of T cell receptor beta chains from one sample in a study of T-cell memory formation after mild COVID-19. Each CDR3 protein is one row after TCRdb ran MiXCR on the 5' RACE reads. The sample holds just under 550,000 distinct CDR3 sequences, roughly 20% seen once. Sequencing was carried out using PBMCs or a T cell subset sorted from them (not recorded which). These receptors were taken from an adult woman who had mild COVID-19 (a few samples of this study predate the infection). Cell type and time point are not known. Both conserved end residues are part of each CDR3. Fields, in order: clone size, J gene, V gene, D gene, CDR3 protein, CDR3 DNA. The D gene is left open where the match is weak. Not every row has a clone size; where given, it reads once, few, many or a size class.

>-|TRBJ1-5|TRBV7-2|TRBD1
CASSDPGTGYSNQPQHF
TGTGCCAGCAGCGACCCAGGGACAGGGTATAGCAATCAGCCCCAGCATTTT
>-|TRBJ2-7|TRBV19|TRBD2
CASSSGTSGAYEQYF
TGTGCCAGTAGTTCAGGGACTAGCGGAGCCTACGAGCAGTACTTC
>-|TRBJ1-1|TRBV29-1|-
CSATGSTEAFF
TGCAGCGCCACAGGGAGTACTGAAGCTTTCTTT
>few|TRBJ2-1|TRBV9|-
CASSPLPGGRNEQFF
TGTGCCAGCAGCCCCCTTCCCGGGGGGCGGAATGAGCAGTTCTTC
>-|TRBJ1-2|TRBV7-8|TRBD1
CASSSGTGANYGYTF
TGTGCCAGCAGCTCCGGGACAGGAGCGAACTATGGCTACACCTTC
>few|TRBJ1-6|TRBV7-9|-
CASSLASGGRDPLHF
TGTGCCAGCAGCTTAGCGTCGGGAGGACGAGACCCCCTCCACTTT
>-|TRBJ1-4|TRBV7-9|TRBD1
CASSQTGGGEKLFF
TGTGCCAGCAGCCAGACAGGGGGCGGTGAAAAACTGTTTTTT
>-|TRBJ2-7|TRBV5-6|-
CASSLWDKAEQYF
TGTGCCAGCAGCTTGTGGGACAAGGCCGAGCAGTACTTC
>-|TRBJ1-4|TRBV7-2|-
CASRTGTNEKLFF
TGTGCCAGCCGTACAGGGACTAATGAAAAACTGTTTTTT
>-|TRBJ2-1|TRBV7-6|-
CASSLAAGGGYNEQFF
TGTGCCAGCAGCTTAGCAGCAGGGGGGGGATACAATGAGCAGTTCTTC
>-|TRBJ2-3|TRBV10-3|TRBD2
CAISRSGSSGTDTQYF
TGTGCCATCAGTCGTAGCGGGAGTTCTGGCACAGATACGCAGTATTTT
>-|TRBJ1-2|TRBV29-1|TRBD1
CSAAWQGAQGYGYTF
TGCAGCGCCGCCTGGCAGGGGGCGCAGGGCTATGGCTACACCTTC
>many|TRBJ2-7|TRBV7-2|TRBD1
CASSLRTGTGGGEQYF
TGTGCCAGCAGCTTAAGGACAGGGACGGGTGGAGGCGAGCAGTACTTC
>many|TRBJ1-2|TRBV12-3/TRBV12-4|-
CASSPRTALNYGYTF
TGTGCCAGCAGTCCGAGGACCGCCCTTAACTATGGCTACACCTTC
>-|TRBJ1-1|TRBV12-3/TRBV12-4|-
CASSLATEVTEAFF
TGTGCCAGCAGTTTGGCCACGGAGGTCACTGAAGCTTTCTTT
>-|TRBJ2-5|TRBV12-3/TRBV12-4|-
CASRGTWEGETQYF
TGTGCCAGCAGAGGAACCTGGGAAGGAGAGACCCAGTACTTC
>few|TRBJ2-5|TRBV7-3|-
CASSLPRQETQYF
TGTGCCAGCAGCTTACCCCGGCAAGAGACCCAGTACTTC